This is a list of T cell receptor beta chains from one sample in a study of T cells in narcolepsy. Which antigens these TCRs recognize remains unknown. The table came from immunoSEQ multiplex PCR; TCRdb's copy has only in-frame clones and leaves some out. The table includes about 2,500 clones, 20% to 30% detected once. The sequenced sample was cultured CD4+ T cells from cerebrospinal fluid. All receptors derive from a human donor with narcolepsy. Each CDR3 is given with its conserved first and last residue. Each record gives: J gene, D gene, V gene, clone size, CDR3 length, CDR3 protein, CDR3 DNA. D genes are given only for firm matches. Some rows mark clone size as missing; the rest say once, few, many or name a class of expanded clone.

j_call: TRBJ1-2; d_call: -; v_call: TRBV5-1; clone_size: -; cdr3_length: 14; cdr3_aa: CASSWLEGRGGYTF; cdr3_nt: TGCGCCAGCAGCTGGCTTGAAGGGAGGGGTGGCTACACCTTC
j_call: TRBJ2-1; d_call: TRBD2; v_call: TRBV10-3; clone_size: -; cdr3_length: 15; cdr3_aa: CAIRGTSGGDNEQFF; cdr3_nt: TGTGCCATCAGGGGGACTAGCGGGGGGGATAATGAGCAGTTCTTC
j_call: TRBJ1-1; d_call: -; v_call: TRBV4-2; clone_size: -; cdr3_length: 13; cdr3_aa: CASSGREYTEAFF; cdr3_nt: TGTGCCAGCAGCGGGAGGGAGTACACTGAAGCTTTCTTT
j_call: TRBJ2-1; d_call: TRBD2; v_call: TRBV11-2; clone_size: few; cdr3_length: 14; cdr3_aa: CASRRGVAGYEQFF; cdr3_nt: TGTGCCAGCAGACGGGGGGTGGCGGGGTATGAGCAGTTCTTC
j_call: TRBJ2-7; d_call: -; v_call: TRBV5-4; clone_size: -; cdr3_length: 13; cdr3_aa: CASSLEGGYEQYF; cdr3_nt: TGTGCCAGCAGCTTGGAAGGAGGGTACGAGCAGTACTTC
j_call: TRBJ1-6; d_call: TRBD1; v_call: TRBV7-6; clone_size: large; cdr3_length: 16; cdr3_aa: CASSLVGGASNSPLHF; cdr3_nt: TGTGCCAGCAGCTTAGTAGGGGGCGCCTCCAATTCACCCCTCCACTTT
j_call: TRBJ1-3; d_call: -; v_call: TRBV30; clone_size: large; cdr3_length: 14; cdr3_aa: CAWSVYRSGNTIYF; cdr3_nt: TGTGCCTGGAGTGTATATCGATCTGGAAACACCATATATTTT
j_call: TRBJ2-7; d_call: -; v_call: TRBV6-1; clone_size: -; cdr3_length: 13; cdr3_aa: CASSEGQTYEQYF; cdr3_nt: TGTGCCAGCAGTGAAGGACAGACCTACGAGCAGTACTTC
j_call: TRBJ2-3; d_call: -; v_call: TRBV2; clone_size: few; cdr3_length: 12; cdr3_aa: CASSVATDTQYF; cdr3_nt: TGTGCCAGCAGTGTGGCGACAGATACGCAGTATTTT
j_call: TRBJ2-2; d_call: -; v_call: TRBV7-9; clone_size: few; cdr3_length: 15; cdr3_aa: CASSLVEQGTGELFF; cdr3_nt: TGTGCCAGCAGCTTAGTTGAGCAAGGAACCGGGGAGCTGTTTTTT
j_call: TRBJ1-6; d_call: -; v_call: TRBV30; clone_size: medium-sized; cdr3_length: 17; cdr3_aa: CAWSVGPGASFNSPLHF; cdr3_nt: TGTGCCTGGAGTGTAGGCCCAGGGGCTTCGTTTAATTCACCCCTCCACTTT
j_call: TRBJ2-7; d_call: -; v_call: TRBV27; clone_size: -; cdr3_length: 15; cdr3_aa: CASSLSWDGAYEQYF; cdr3_nt: TGTGCCAGCAGTTTATCCTGGGACGGCGCCTACGAGCAGTACTTC
j_call: TRBJ2-7; d_call: -; v_call: TRBV10-3; clone_size: few; cdr3_length: 12; cdr3_aa: CAISESWYEQYF; cdr3_nt: TGTGCCATCAGTGAGTCGTGGTACGAGCAGTACTTC
j_call: TRBJ2-2; d_call: -; v_call: TRBV19; clone_size: few; cdr3_length: 14; cdr3_aa: CASSPSRSTGELFF; cdr3_nt: TGTGCCAGTAGTCCCTCCCGTAGCACCGGGGAGCTGTTTTTT
j_call: TRBJ2-7; d_call: -; v_call: TRBV7-2; clone_size: few; cdr3_length: 14; cdr3_aa: CASSLLRRSYEQYF; cdr3_nt: TGTGCCAGCAGCTTACTTCGCCGGTCCTACGAGCAGTACTTC